This T cell receptor beta chain was captured in a study of shared clonotypes between healthy human individuals. CDR3 length: 14 amino acids. V gave up 11 bases and J gave up 3 bases, with 20 bases separating them. CDR1 is MGHDK, CDR2 SYGVNS, per germline. The data were produced by immunoSEQ multiplex PCR, yet TCRdb's version contains in-frame clones alone and is incomplete. The sample yields 2 million to 3 million clones, approximately 93% seen once. This clonotype originated in a man aged 18 to 35 in good health. Some clones in this sample may be carry-over from other donors' samples. The sequenced material came from naive CD4+ T cells from PBMCs. Noted subset: CD45RA+ positively selected. The rearrangement links TRBV25-1 to TRBJ2-7, with D perhaps matching TRBD2 (6 bases). CDR3 nucleotide sequence: TGTGCCGCAAAGGAGGTGGGACTTCTCTACGAGCAGTACTTC. Its translation: CAAKEVGLLYEQYF.